A selection of T cell receptor beta chains follows, all from one sample in a study of T cells after yellow fever vaccination. TCRdb re-called the 5' RACE reads with MiXCR, one entry per CDR3 protein. Of 100,000 to 150,000 distinct CDR3 sequences listed, approximately 7.1% are singletons. Sample: CD4+ T cells sorted from PBMCs, taken around 45 days after the first yellow fever vaccination. The receptors shown here come from a man between 18 and 29 years old who received the YFV17D yellow fever vaccine. CDR3s include the opening cysteine and the closing phenylalanine or tryptophan. Fields, in order: CDR3 protein, CDR3 DNA, J gene, V gene, D gene, clone size. D genes are given only for firm matches. Clone sizes are given selectively: once, few, many, or a class where the clone is expanded.

CDR3aa: CASTREFVETQYF
CDR3nt: TGTGCCAGCACCCGGGAATTCGTCGAGACCCAGTACTTC
j_gene: TRBJ2-5
v_gene: TRBV12-3/TRBV12-4
d_gene: .
abundance: many

CDR3aa: CASSFSGIDTDTQYF
CDR3nt: TGTGCCAGCAGCTTTAGCGGGATCGACACAGATACGCAGTATTTT
j_gene: TRBJ2-3
v_gene: TRBV28
d_gene: TRBD2
abundance: many

CDR3aa: CASSLVAGGLDTQYF
CDR3nt: TGCGCCAGCAGCTTGGTCGCCGGGGGGCTAGATACGCAGTATTTT
j_gene: TRBJ2-3
v_gene: TRBV5-1
d_gene: .
abundance: many

CDR3aa: CASRFGGLETQYF
CDR3nt: TGTGCCAGCAGATTCGGAGGGCTAGAGACCCAGTACTTC
j_gene: TRBJ2-5
v_gene: TRBV7-2
d_gene: .
abundance: .

CDR3aa: CASKLDLGVETQYF
CDR3nt: TGTGCCAGCAAGCTGGACCTGGGGGTAGAGACCCAGTACTTC
j_gene: TRBJ2-5
v_gene: TRBV25-1
d_gene: .
abundance: many

CDR3aa: CASSPRTGNSGNTIYF
CDR3nt: TGTGCCAGCAGCCCTCGGACAGGAAACTCTGGAAACACCATATATTTT
j_gene: TRBJ1-3
v_gene: TRBV7-8
d_gene: TRBD1
abundance: few

CDR3aa: CASSYSLAGTGNTIYF
CDR3nt: TGTGCCAGCAGTTACTCGTTGGCAGGGACAGGAAACACCATATATTTT
j_gene: TRBJ1-3
v_gene: TRBV6-5
d_gene: .
abundance: many

CDR3aa: CASSPLPLPTNYGYTF
CDR3nt: TGTGCCAGCAGCCCCCTGCCCCTCCCGACTAACTATGGCTACACCTTC
j_gene: TRBJ1-2
v_gene: TRBV7-9
d_gene: .
abundance: many

CDR3aa: CASSRDRGQETQYF
CDR3nt: TGTGCCAGCAGCAGGGACAGGGGTCAAGAGACCCAGTACTTC
j_gene: TRBJ2-5
v_gene: TRBV12-3/TRBV12-4
d_gene: TRBD1
abundance: many

CDR3aa: CASSTRVGVTDTQYF
CDR3nt: TGTGCCAGCAGTACCCGGGTTGGAGTAACAGATACGCAGTATTTT
j_gene: TRBJ2-3
v_gene: TRBV6-5
d_gene: .
abundance: .

CDR3aa: CASSPRPGDEKLFF
CDR3nt: TGTGCCAGCTCCCCTCGCCCGGGGGATGAAAAACTGTTTTTT
j_gene: TRBJ1-4
v_gene: TRBV18
d_gene: .
abundance: .

CDR3aa: CASSLGHLDDYTF
CDR3nt: TGTGCCAGCAGCTTGGGACACTTGGATGACTACACCTTC
j_gene: TRBJ1-2
v_gene: TRBV7-9
d_gene: .
abundance: many

CDR3aa: CAISGQGEQYF
CDR3nt: TGTGCCATCAGTGGACAGGGCGAGCAGTACTTC
j_gene: TRBJ2-7
v_gene: TRBV10-3
d_gene: TRBD1
abundance: many

CDR3aa: CSASGWGNTEAFF
CDR3nt: TGCAGCGCAAGTGGATGGGGGAACACTGAAGCTTTCTTT
j_gene: TRBJ1-1
v_gene: TRBV29-1
d_gene: .
abundance: many

CDR3aa: CASSPMKGRGETQYF
CDR3nt: TGTGCCAGCTCACCCATGAAGGGCAGGGGTGAGACCCAGTACTTC
j_gene: TRBJ2-5
v_gene: TRBV18
d_gene: .
abundance: many

CDR3aa: CASTRQGEKLFF
CDR3nt: TGTGCCAGTACTAGACAGGGAGAAAAACTGTTTTTT
j_gene: TRBJ1-4
v_gene: TRBV27
d_gene: TRBD1
abundance: many

CDR3aa: CASSSTTSPLHF
CDR3nt: TGTGCCAGCAGCTCTACTACTTCACCCCTCCACTTT
j_gene: TRBJ1-6
v_gene: TRBV5-5
d_gene: .
abundance: many

CDR3aa: CASQFSENQPQHF
CDR3nt: TGTGCCAGCCAATTTTCTGAAAATCAGCCCCAGCATTTT
j_gene: TRBJ1-5
v_gene: TRBV6-5
d_gene: .
abundance: many

CDR3aa: CASSQLLSQETQYF
CDR3nt: TGTGCCAGCAGTCAACTACTGAGTCAAGAGACCCAGTACTTC
j_gene: TRBJ2-5
v_gene: TRBV12-3/TRBV12-4
d_gene: .
abundance: many

CDR3aa: CASGNDRGNYEQYF
CDR3nt: TGTGCCAGCGGAAACGACAGGGGGAACTACGAGCAGTACTTC
j_gene: TRBJ2-7
v_gene: TRBV4-2
d_gene: TRBD1
abundance: few

CDR3aa: CASSLTPGQGVYNEQFF
CDR3nt: TGTGCCAGCAGCCTGACGCCCGGACAGGGAGTCTACAATGAGCAGTTCTTC
j_gene: TRBJ2-1
v_gene: TRBV3-1
d_gene: TRBD1
abundance: many

CDR3aa: CASSWRGTRQETQYF
CDR3nt: TGCGCCAGCAGCTGGAGAGGGACGCGTCAAGAGACCCAGTACTTC
j_gene: TRBJ2-5
v_gene: TRBV5-1
d_gene: .
abundance: medium-sized

CDR3aa: CASSQGATQGQETQYF
CDR3nt: TGTGCCAGCAGCCAAGGGGCCACCCAAGGCCAAGAGACCCAGTACTTC
j_gene: TRBJ2-5
v_gene: TRBV3-1
d_gene: .
abundance: many

CDR3aa: CASSRAGGGYTF
CDR3nt: TGTGCCAGCAGCAGGGCCGGCGGTGGCTACACCTTC
j_gene: TRBJ1-2
v_gene: TRBV7-2
d_gene: .
abundance: many

CDR3aa: CASSQMGQGNTEAFF
CDR3nt: TGTGCCAGCAGCCAAATGGGACAGGGGAACACTGAAGCTTTCTTT
j_gene: TRBJ1-1
v_gene: TRBV4-2
d_gene: TRBD1
abundance: many

CDR3aa: CASSLSPLSNQPQHF
CDR3nt: TGTGCCAGCAGTTTATCCCCTTTAAGCAATCAGCCCCAGCATTTT
j_gene: TRBJ1-5
v_gene: TRBV27
d_gene: .
abundance: few